These 31 T cell receptor beta chains came from one sample sequenced in a study of early T cells in non-severe SARS-CoV-2 infection (dated by TCRdb to the early 2020s). The method was 5' RACE. The instrument was a NextSeq 500. TCRdb handled the public reads itself, with Q25 trimming in fastp and clone calling in MiXCR, and kept productive beta chains. Each entry is one CDR3 protein sequence, shown with its most common DNA and genes. A total of approximately 64,000 distinct CDR3 sequences appear in this sample, over 4.5% of them only once. Jointly, the top ten make up 4.9% of the sample. The sequencing input was whole blood. The origin of the receptors is an adult who was a healthcare worker with PCR-confirmed SARS-CoV-2 infection or an uninfected control (not recorded which).

This clonotype was seen many times. This rearrangement joins TRBV29-1 to TRBJ2-1, with D perhaps TRBD1 or TRBD2 (5 bases each). Germline CDR1 and CDR2: SQVTM and ANQGSEA. Trimming took 7 bases from V and 6 from J, leaving 10 bases between them. This CDR3 contains 11 residues. The CDR3 region is CSAGTGNEQFF. In DNA, the CDR3 is TGCAGCGCCGGGACGGGCAATGAGCAGTTCTTC.

The rearrangement joins TRBV25-1 to TRBJ2-7; 7 bases are shared with TRBD1. CDR1 and CDR2 from the germline V gene are MGHDK and SYGVNS. The J segment lost 4 bases and the V segment lost 6 bases, leaving 9 bases of the junction unmatched. The CDR3 totals 14 residues. As DNA, the CDR3 is TGTGCCAGCAGCCACGGGACAGCGACGTACGAGCAGTACTTC. Its protein product is CASSHGTATYEQYF.

This clonotype was counted many times. This chain's CDR3 is CASSLGLERMEPQHF. The CDR3, as DNA: TGTGCCAGCAGTTTAGGCTTGGAGCGGATGGAGCCCCAGCATTTT. The chain combines TRBV28 with TRBJ1-5; D gene ambiguous. The CDR3 is made up of 15 amino acids. Germline values: CDR1 MDHEN, CDR2 SYDVKM. V lost 2 bases and J 8 bases, leaving 16 bases between the germline ends.

This clonotype was picked up many times. V is TRBV7-2 and J is TRBJ1-2; 7 nucleotides line up with TRBD1. J gave up 8 bases and V 5 bases, and 8 bases lay outside the gene matches. This CDR3 comprises 13 residues. Per the germline V gene, CDR1 is SGHTA and CDR2 is FQGNSA. The DNA of the CDR3 is TGTGCCAGCAGCCCCCACAGGGGACGGGGCTACACCTTC. This translates into CASSPHRGRGYTF.

There are many counts of this clonotype. The J gene is TRBJ1-6, the V gene TRBV6-5; TRBD1 is a possible D gene (5 bases). Per germline, CDR1 MNHEY and CDR2 SVGAGI. This CDR3 region has 14 residues. Trimming took off 6 bases at V and 9 bases at J, with 15 bases between the two ends. DNA for the CDR3: TGTGCCAGCAGAACCGGGACGTTGACTTCACCCCTCCACTTT. Protein: CASRTGTLTSPLHF.

This clonotype has ten or more counts. The V call is TRBV20-1, the J call TRBJ2-4; unclear D gene. The germline V and J ends were trimmed by 3 bases and 0 bases, with 6 bases remaining between them. This CDR3 contains 13 residues. Per the germline V gene, CDR1 is DFQATT and CDR2 is SNEGSKA (reference sequence). CDR3 coding DNA: TGCAGTGCTAGTGCAGTAGCCAAAAACATTCAGTACTTC. This gives the protein CSASAVAKNIQYF.

DNA of the CDR3: TGCGCCAGCAGCTTGGGTCTAGCGGTATTCCGGGAGCAGTACTTC. Its translation is CASSLGLAVFREQYF. The V call is TRBV5-1, the J call TRBJ2-7; TRBD2 aligns across 7 bases. Germline lookup yields CDR1 SGHRS and CDR2 YFSETQ. V dropped 0 bases and J dropped 7; count of bases not matched to a gene: 10. The length of the CDR3 is 15 residues.

The chain couples TRBV11-2 to TRBJ2-7; no clear D. This CDR3 region has 12 residues. Trimming removed 5 bases from V and 2 bases from J, with 7 bases in between. Germline CDR1 SGHAT, CDR2 FQNNGV. CDR3 in amino acids: CASSKNPYEQYF. The CDR3, as DNA: TGTGCCAGCAGCAAAAACCCCTACGAGCAGTACTTC.

There are many counts of this clonotype. This sequence joins TRBV7-9 and TRBJ2-5, with D perhaps assigned TRBD1 or TRBD2 (5 bases each). The germline CDR1 and CDR2 sequences are SEHNR and FQNEAQ (reference sequence). V was shortened by 9 bases and J by 2 bases, with 13 bases between the two germline ends. The CDR3 covers 13 residues. The CDR3 DNA is TGTGCCAGTCGGGACCGTGGGCAAGAGACCCAGTACTTC. The encoded protein is CASRDRGQETQYF. The entire variable domain, with the rest obtained from reference TRBV7-9 and TRBJ2-5, is as follows: DTGVSQNPRHKITKRGQNVTFRCDPISEHNRLYWYRQTLGQGPEFLTYFQNEAQLEKSRLLSDRFSAERPKGSFSTLEIQRTEQGDSAMYLCASRDRGQETQYFGPGTRLLVL.

This clonotype was observed many times. V usage is TRBV27 and J usage is TRBJ2-7; D is possibly TRBD2 (6 bases). There are 13 residues in the CDR3. Germline V lookup: CDR1 MNHEY, CDR2 SMNVEV (reference sequence). The ends were cut back, 6 bases at V and 5 bases at J, with 14 bases in the middle. Here the CDR3 reads CASRQTSTHEQYF. The CDR3 nucleotides are TGTGCCAGCAGGCAGACTAGTACCCACGAGCAGTACTTC.

Ten or more counts support this clonotype. The rearrangement joins TRBV7-2 to TRBJ2-7, with D perhaps assigned TRBD1 or TRBD2 (5 bases each). CDR3 length: 15 residues. In germline, CDR1 is SGHTA, CDR2 FQGNSA. V shed 8 bases and J shed 2 bases, with 19 bases lying between them. The CDR3 DNA is TGTGCCAGCGGGGGATACAGTTCTCCTCCCTACGAGCAGTACTTC. Residues: CASGGYSSPPYEQYF.

This clonotype has ten or more counts. The chain carries TRBV5-1 and TRBJ2-5; a weak D match, TRBD1 (6 bases). CDR3 length: 14 residues. Germline V gene lookup returns CDR1 SGHRS and CDR2 YFSETQ. V lost 0 bases to trimming and J lost 3 bases, with 9 bases between them. CDR3 sequence (DNA): TGCGCCAGCAGCTTGGGTCAGGGGAAAGAGACCCAGTACTTC. Its protein product is CASSLGQGKETQYF.

This clonotype was picked up many times. The rearrangement uses TRBV29-1 and TRBJ2-5; maybe TRBD1 (6 bases). The CDR3 runs to 12 residues. CDR1 and CDR2 (germline): SQVTM, ANQGSEA. Trimming removed 3 bases from V and 3 bases from J, with 8 bases in between. CDR3 in DNA: TGCAGCGTTGACCCAGGGGAAGAGACCCAGTACTTC. This sequence encodes CSVDPGEETQYF.

This clonotype occurred many times. This sequence joins TRBV9 and TRBJ2-1, with unresolved D. V lost 7 bases and J 2 bases, leaving 13 bases between the germline ends. Germline CDR1 SGDLS, CDR2 YYNGEE. The CDR3 covers 14 residues. For the CDR3, the DNA is TGTGCCAGCCAAAGTTCCCCGCCCTACAATGAGCAGTTCTTC. Its translation is CASQSSPPYNEQFF.

The chain joins TRBV18 to TRBJ2-3, with TRBD2 identical over 7 bases. The germline CDR1 and CDR2 sequences are KGHSH and LQKENI. The ends lost 4 bases at V and 3 bases at J; junction bases unmatched: 4. The CDR3 contains 14 residues. Here the CDR3 DNA reads TGTGCCAGCTCACAAGGACTAGAGACAGATACGCAGTATTTT. Encoded protein: CASSQGLETDTQYF.

In this sample, this clonotype turned up many times. V gene TRBV7-9 combines with J gene TRBJ2-1, with D possibly being TRBD2 (6 bases). The V end was cut by 4 bases, the J end by 2 bases, with 15 bases between. This CDR3 spans 16 amino acids. Germline values: CDR1 SEHNR, CDR2 FQNEAQ (reference sequence). CDR3 nucleotides: TGTGCCAGCAGCTCCTTACCGGGACTGCCCTACAATGAGCAGTTCTTC. It specifies CASSSLPGLPYNEQFF.

This clonotype was detected only a few times. The chain has TRBV9 and TRBJ1-1; possible D gene TRBD1, 6 bases. With 2 bases removed from V and 3 bases from J, the gap between germline ends came to 14 bases. Germline V lookup: CDR1 SGDLS, CDR2 YYNGEE. This CDR3 is 15 amino acids long. The CDR3 region has the DNA TGTGCCAGCAGCGTGGACAGTCGGGGGGACACTGAAGCTTTCTTT. Translating it yields CASSVDSRGDTEAFF.

Notes on this clonotype: Being one base from a much bigger clone, this may be a read error. The chain employs TRBV19 and TRBJ2-2; a weak D match, TRBD1 (5 bases). CDR1 and CDR2 from the germline V gene are LNHDA and SQIVND (reference sequence). This CDR3 contains 14 residues. The DNA for the CDR3 is TGTGCCGGTAGTATCCAGGGGAACACCGGGGAGCTGTTTTTT. Translation: CAGSIQGNTGELFF.

In this sample, this clonotype turned up many times. The J gene is TRBJ1-1, the V gene TRBV29-1; D is possibly TRBD1 (5 bases). Per the germline V gene, CDR1 is SQVTM and CDR2 is ANQGSEA. With 1 base removed from V and 4 bases from J, the gap between germline ends came to 13 bases. The CDR3 spans 14 residues. The CDR3 DNA sequence: TGCAGCGTTGAAGGTGGAGGGGTTGGCACTGAAGCTTTCTTT. Residues: CSVEGGGVGTEAFF.

There are many counts of this clonotype. The V and J genes are TRBV5-1 and TRBJ2-7; weak D call: TRBD1 (7 bases). This CDR3 region has 18 residues. Germline CDR1 SGHRS, CDR2 YFSETQ. V was clipped by 3 bases and J by 3 bases, with 25 bases between them. CDR3: CASSSSNFQGGIVYEQYF. The CDR3 DNA is TGCGCCAGCAGCTCATCCAACTTTCAGGGGGGTATTGTCTACGAGCAGTACTTC. The full variable domain, its missing parts supplied by reference TRBV5-1 and TRBJ2-7, is KAGVTQTPRYLIKTRGQQVTLSCSPISGHRSVSWYQQTPGQGLQFLFEYFSETQRNKGNFPGRFSGRQFSNSRSEMNVSTLELGDSALYLCASSSSNFQGGIVYEQYFGPGTRLTVT.

The table lists this clonotype with many counts. J is TRBJ2-7 and V is TRBV27; 8 positions match TRBD2. This CDR3 has 15 amino acids. Germline CDR1 is MNHEY and CDR2 is SMNVEV (reference sequence). V was clipped by 5 bases and J by 3 bases; unmatched bases: 9. The CDR3 nucleotides are TGTGCCAGCAGTCCGAGCGGGGGAAGTTTCTACGAGCAGTACTTC. It specifies CASSPSGGSFYEQYF.

This clonotype was seen only a few times. The J gene is TRBJ2-1, the V gene TRBV11-2, with TRBD1 matching over 9 bases. The germline CDR1 and CDR2 sequences are SGHAT and FQNNGV. The length of the CDR3 is 16 residues. V shed 0 bases, J shed 4 bases, and the junction held 4 bases outside the gene matches. The CDR3 reads CASSLDSGQGYNEQFF. DNA for the CDR3: TGTGCCAGCAGCTTAGATAGTGGACAGGGGTACAATGAGCAGTTCTTC. The full variable domain, in which reference TRBV11-2 and TRBJ2-1 provide the parts outside the CDR3, is EAGVAQSPRYKIIEKRQSVAFWCNPISGHATLYWYQQILGQGPKLLIQFQNNGVVDDSQLPKDRFSAERLKGVDSTLKIQPAKLEDSAVYLCASSLDSGQGYNEQFFGPGTRLTVL.

This chain uses TRBV20-1 with TRBJ1-5; no clear D gene. CDR1 and CDR2 (germline): DFQATT, SNEGSKA (reference sequence). Trimming left V 4 bases short and J 5 bases short, with 15 bases between. The CDR3 has 14 amino acids. CDR3 loop: CSATISGGYQPQHF. The CDR3 DNA is TGCAGTGCTACCATATCGGGTGGTTATCAGCCCCAGCATTTT.

The chain joins TRBV29-1 to TRBJ1-5, with TRBD1 matching over 7 bases. The CDR3 is 14 residues long. Germline V gives CDR1 SQVTM, CDR2 ANQGSEA. J gave up 1 base and V 6 bases, and 6 bases lay outside the gene matches. As DNA, the CDR3 is TGCAGCGTCGGGGGACAGCAAAGCAATCAGCCCCAGCATTTT. Protein sequence: CSVGGQQSNQPQHF.

At least ten counts were recorded for this clonotype. The genes are TRBV25-1 and TRBJ2-3, with 7 bases that match TRBD1. Trimming took 3 bases from V and 2 from J; bases not matched to a gene: 8. The CDR3 has 16 residues. Germline values: CDR1 MGHDK, CDR2 SYGVNS. CDR3 loop: CASSDVWTGPTDTQYF. The DNA for the CDR3 is TGTGCCAGCAGTGATGTTTGGACAGGCCCCACAGATACGCAGTATTTT.

The table lists this clonotype with a few counts. The chain combines TRBV7-9 with TRBJ1-1; TRBD1 matches 8 bases. This CDR3 comprises 14 residues. From germline, CDR1 is SEHNR and CDR2 FQNEAQ (reference sequence). V lost 10 bases and J lost 1; bases outside the gene matches: 8. CDR3 loop: CAIQRGTGNTEAFF. In DNA form, the CDR3 reads TGTGCCATCCAACGAGGGACAGGGAACACTGAAGCTTTCTTT.

This clonotype was recorded at least ten times. This chain uses TRBV7-9 with TRBJ1-1; D is uncertain. CDR1 and CDR2 (germline): SEHNR, FQNEAQ (reference sequence). CDR3 length: 16 residues. Trimming cost V 2 bases and J 6 bases, with 19 bases left between them. The CDR3 DNA is TGTGCCAGCAGCTTACATTGGACGGGCGGTACGGCTGAAGCTTTCTTT. Amino acid sequence: CASSLHWTGGTAEAFF.

This clonotype was counted ten times or more. The rearrangement joins TRBV27 to TRBJ2-3; TRBD2 aligns across 8 bases. The junction had 7 bases not matched to a gene; V was cut back by 6 bases and J by 2 bases. The germline CDR1 and CDR2 sequences are MNHEY and SMNVEV (reference sequence). CDR3 length: 15 residues. CDR3 DNA sequence: TGTGCCAGCAGACCCTATAGCGGGGACACAGATACGCAGTATTTT. It codes for CASRPYSGDTDTQYF.

This clonotype was seen many times. The J gene is TRBJ2-7, the V gene TRBV19, with 8 positions matching TRBD2. CDR3 size: 13 residues. The ends lost 9 bases at V and 1 base at J; junction bases unmatched: 5. Germline CDR1 reads LNHDA; CDR2 reads SQIVND (reference sequence). The CDR3 reads CASASGRSYEQYF. For the CDR3, the DNA is TGTGCCAGCGCAAGCGGGAGATCCTACGAGCAGTACTTC.

The chain recombines TRBV18 with TRBJ1-1; 9 nucleotides agree with TRBD1. CDR3 size: 14 residues. Germline CDR1 reads KGHSH; CDR2 reads LQKENI. After removal of 3 bases from V and 5 bases from J, the junction contained 4 bases not matched to a gene. CDR3 amino acids: CASSPDRGRTEAFF. The CDR3 nucleotides are TGTGCCAGCTCACCGGACAGGGGTCGGACTGAAGCTTTCTTT.

This clonotype was counted many times. This chain uses TRBV4-1 with TRBJ1-5; D possibly corresponds to TRBD1 (5 bases). The ends were cut back, 1 base at V and 4 bases at J, with 14 bases in the middle. This CDR3 contains 16 residues. In germline, CDR1 is MGHRA, CDR2 YSYEKL. CDR3 sequence reads: CASSQVSGIGNQPQHF. CDR3 nucleotides: TGCGCCAGCAGCCAAGTTTCAGGGATAGGAAATCAGCCCCAGCATTTT.